The 3 T cell receptor beta chains listed next were all sequenced from one sample in a study of OX40 agonist ivuxolimab in advanced cancers. Libraries were prepared by immunoSEQ multiplex PCR; TCRdb keeps only in-frame clonotypes and omits some of them. The sample contains approximately 63,000 clones, roughly 89% of which appear only once. Material: CD4+ or CD8+ T cells sorted from blood, obtained in a trial of the OX40 agonist ivuxolimab. The receptors here all came from an adult with an advanced solid tumor such as melanoma, head and neck, liver or kidney cancer.

The genes are TRBV5-1 and TRBJ2-5; TRBD2 matches at 11 bases. Germline V CDR1 and CDR2: SGHRS, YFSETQ. J lost 5 bases, V lost 4 bases, and 10 bases had no gene match. CDR3 length: 16 amino acids. This CDR3 is CASSGGLADQGETQYF. The CDR3 DNA is TGCGCCAGCAGCGGGGGACTAGCGGACCAGGGGGAGACCCAGTACTTC.

This clone was found a few times. This rearrangement joins TRBV28 to TRBJ1-1; 8 nucleotides agree with TRBD1. After removal of 8 bases from V and 6 bases from J, the junction contained 8 bases not matched to a gene. There are 13 residues in the CDR3. Germline V lookup: CDR1 MDHEN, CDR2 SYDVKM. The CDR3, as DNA: TGTGCCAGCTGGACAGGGCATTCCGCTGAAGCTTTCTTT. Residues: CASWTGHSAEAFF.

The V call is TRBV5-4, the J call TRBJ1-2; D is unresolved. The CDR3 contains 13 residues. CDR1 SGHNT and CDR2 YYREEE come from the germline V gene (reference sequence). V was shortened by 3 bases and J by 8 bases, with 14 bases between the two germline ends. The CDR3 DNA sequence: TGTGCCAGCAGCTCCGAGGTGGATCTGGGCTACACCTTC. This codes for CASSSEVDLGYTF.